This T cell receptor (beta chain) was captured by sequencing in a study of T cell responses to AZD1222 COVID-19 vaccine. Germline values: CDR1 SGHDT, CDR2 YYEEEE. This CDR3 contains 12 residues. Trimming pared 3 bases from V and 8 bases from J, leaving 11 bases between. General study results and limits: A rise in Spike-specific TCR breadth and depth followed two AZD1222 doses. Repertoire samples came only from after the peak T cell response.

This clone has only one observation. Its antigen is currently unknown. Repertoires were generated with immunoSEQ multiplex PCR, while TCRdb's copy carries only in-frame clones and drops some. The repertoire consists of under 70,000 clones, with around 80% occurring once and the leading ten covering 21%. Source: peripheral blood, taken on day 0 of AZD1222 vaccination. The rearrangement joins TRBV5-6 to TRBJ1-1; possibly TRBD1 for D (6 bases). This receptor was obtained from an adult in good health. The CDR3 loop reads CASSYAGTEAFF. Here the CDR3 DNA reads TGTGCCAGCAGCTATGCCGGGACAGAAGCTTTCTTT.